These T cell receptor beta chains were read from a single sample in a study of shared clonotypes between healthy human individuals. Using immunoSEQ multiplex PCR, the repertoire was profiled, and TCRdb retains in-frame clones only, with some absent. This sample has hundreds of thousands of clones, with 74% found just once. Material: memory CD4+ T cells sorted from blood. These receptors originate from a young woman in good health. Both conserved end residues are part of each CDR3. The D gene is left open where the match is weak. For some rows the clone size is stated as once, few or many, or as a class when expanded; others skip it.

J,size,D,V,DNA,CDR3
TRBJ2-3,-,TRBD2,TRBV7-3,TGTGCCAGCAGCTCATGGTCCCTAGCGGGAGAGGGGGCAGATACGCAGTATTTT,CASSSWSLAGEGADTQYF
TRBJ2-1,-,TRBD1,TRBV5-4,TGTGCCAGCAGCTTCCGGGACAGTCTTTCAGAGCAGTTCTTC,CASSFRDSLSEQFF
TRBJ1-2,once,-,TRBV7-8,TGTGCCAGCAGCTTAGCAGGGGACTATGGCTACACCTTC,CASSLAGDYGYTF
TRBJ1-4,-,TRBD1,TRBV5-1,TGCGCCAGCAGCCAACAAGGGACAGAAAATGAAAAACTGTTTTTT,CASSQQGTENEKLFF
TRBJ1-2,-,TRBD1,TRBV5-1,TGCGCCAGCAGCGGGTCAGGGGGCGCCAGTCGAGGCGGCTACACCTTC,CASSGSGGASRGGYTF
TRBJ1-1,-,-,TRBV4-1,TGCGCCAGCAGCCAAGTCGGCGGGAGGGGCAGGGAGAACACTGAAGCTTTCTTT,CASSQVGGRGRENTEAFF
TRBJ2-5,few,-,TRBV9,TGTGCCAGCAGCCCTACCTTTGTAGGGAGTGGGAGAGAGACCCAGTACTTC,CASSPTFVGSGRETQYF
TRBJ2-6,-,TRBD1,TRBV18,TGTGCCAGCTCACTGGGGACAGTCTCTGGGGCCAACGTCCTGACTTTC,CASSLGTVSGANVLTF
TRBJ2-7,-,TRBD1,TRBV11-2,TGTGCCAGCGCACAGGGGGCGTACGAGCAGTACTTC,CASAQGAYEQYF
TRBJ2-2,-,-,TRBV5-1,TGCGCCAGCAGCTTGGGCGTAACGAACACCGGGGAGCTGTTTTTT,CASSLGVTNTGELFF
TRBJ2-4,once,-,TRBV6-5,TGTGCCAGCAAGGAGGGCTTTGCCAAAAACATTCAGTACTTC,CASKEGFAKNIQYF
TRBJ1-3,few,-,TRBV7-3,TGTGCCAGCAGCTTAGATGTCCGGACAAATGATTTT,CASSLDVRTNDF
TRBJ2-1,-,-,TRBV28,TGTGCCAGCAGTCTCCCCGGAATAGGGGACAATGAGCAGTTCTTC,CASSLPGIGDNEQFF
TRBJ2-5,few,TRBD2,TRBV25-1,TGTGCCAGCGGGGGACTAGCGGGAGGGGGTTGGGAGACCCAGTACTTC,CASGGLAGGGWETQYF
TRBJ2-5,-,-,TRBV7-9,TGTGCCAGCAGCTTTAGCTGGGAGACCCAGTACTTC,CASSFSWETQYF
TRBJ2-2,-,-,TRBV29-1,TGCAGCGTTGAACGGTTATTTGGAACCGGGGAGCTGTTTTTT,CSVERLFGTGELFF
TRBJ2-7,few,TRBD2,TRBV5-4,TGTGCCAGCAGCTTGGAAGCGGGAGCGCGTGAGCAGTACTTC,CASSLEAGAREQYF
TRBJ2-5,-,TRBD2,TRBV4-1,TGCGCCAGCAGAGCCCCCGGGACTAGCGGGAGAGAGACCCAGTACTTC,CASRAPGTSGRETQYF
TRBJ2-7,-,TRBD1,TRBV19,TGTGCCAGTAGTTCCGGGACAGGGTCCTACGAGCAGTACTTC,CASSSGTGSYEQYF
TRBJ2-1,-,-,TRBV5-6,TGTGCCAGCAGCTTGGGTGTCTCCGGACACGGGGGTGTTCTTCGCGAGCAGTTCTTC,CASSLGVSGHGGVLREQFF
TRBJ2-7,-,TRBD2,TRBV5-1,TGCGCCAGCAGACCAGGGACTAGCGGGACAGGGGAGCAGTACTTC,CASRPGTSGTGEQYF
TRBJ2-2,-,TRBD1,TRBV6-6,TGTGCCAGCAAGGGACAGGCGAACACCGGGGAGCTGTTTTTT,CASKGQANTGELFF
TRBJ2-6,-,-,TRBV1,TGCACCAGCAGTTGCTCTTGTGCACAAAGTCGGGCCAACGTCCTGACTTTC,CTSSCSCAQSRANVLTF
TRBJ1-2,-,-,TRBV5-6,TGTGCCAGCAGCTACCTCCGTACAGGGCACTATGGCTACACCTTC,CASSYLRTGHYGYTF
TRBJ1-4,-,-,TRBV6-5,TGTGCCAGCAGTTTTGGTGGGCAACGTGAAAAACTGTTTTTT,CASSFGGQREKLFF
TRBJ2-5,-,TRBD1,TRBV2,TGTGCCAGCAATCAGGGACAGGGGGGGACCCAGTACTTC,CASNQGQGGTQYF
TRBJ1-2,-,-,TRBV5-1,TGCGCCAGCAGCACCTCGACGGGGGACGGCTACACCTTC,CASSTSTGDGYTF